This T cell receptor beta chain was identified in a study of blood T cell repertoires in COVID-19. Study details: COVID-19 samples, acute and convalescent, were from the United States, Italy and Spain. PBMCs, B-cell-depleted T cells, or T cells provided the cDNA or gDNA that made up the material.

As handled by the study authors: Amplification of reference gene primers provided the estimated nucleated cell counts. This table comes from immunoSEQ multiplex PCR, and its TCRdb copy is limited to in-frame clones, with some not included. The V and J calls and clone size come from that table; D and trimming were worked out from the DNA. The sample has 200,000 to 250,000 clones, approximately 82% seen once; the top ten hold under 5.5%. Sequenced material: peripheral blood. The receptor was isolated from a woman of 80 years or more with active or convalescent COVID-19.

CDR3 sequence (DNA): TGTGCCAGCAGCCTAGTGGGACTAGCGGGATCCGGTGAGACCCAGTACTTC. Amino acids: CASSLVGLAGSGETQYF. V is TRBV21-1 and J is TRBJ2-5; the D call in the table, TRBD2, was not verified against the DNA. TRBV21-1 constitutes a pseudogene. The CDR3 covers 17 residues.